This T cell receptor beta chain was obtained from a study of cytomegalovirus exposure and HLA in healthy donors. V shed 0 bases and J 1 base; nucleotides not matched to a gene: 5. Germline CDR1 is SGDLS and CDR2 is YYNGEE. This CDR3 has 16 amino acids. Primers included in the PCR were 60 Vbeta and 13 Jbeta primers. Generated by immunoSEQ multiplex PCR, the TCRdb table keeps only in-frame clones and is missing some. This sample has roughly 93,000 clones, with roughly 79% found just once. This chain links TRBV9 with TRBJ1-1, with 8 bases identical to TRBD1. The sequenced sample was PBMCs. This TCR derives from a man younger than 45 in good health and CMV-seronegative. The CDR3 is CASSVVFGQGNTEAFF. CDR3 coding DNA: TGTGCCAGCAGCGTAGTATTTGGACAGGGGAACACTGAAGCTTTCTTT.